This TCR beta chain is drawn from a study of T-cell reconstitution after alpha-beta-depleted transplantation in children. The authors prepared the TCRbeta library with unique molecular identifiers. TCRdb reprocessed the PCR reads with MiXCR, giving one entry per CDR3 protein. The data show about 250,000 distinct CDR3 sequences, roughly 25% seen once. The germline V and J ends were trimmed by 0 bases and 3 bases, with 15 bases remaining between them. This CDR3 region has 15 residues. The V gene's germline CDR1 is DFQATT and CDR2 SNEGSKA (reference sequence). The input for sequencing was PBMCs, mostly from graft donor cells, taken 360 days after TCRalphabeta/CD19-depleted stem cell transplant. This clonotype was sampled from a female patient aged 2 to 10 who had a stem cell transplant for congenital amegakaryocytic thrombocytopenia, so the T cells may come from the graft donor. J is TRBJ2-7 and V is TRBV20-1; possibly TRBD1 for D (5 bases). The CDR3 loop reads CSARDFEQGGYEQYF. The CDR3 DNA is TGCAGTGCTAGAGATTTTGAGCAGGGCGGCTACGAGCAGTACTTC.